The 3 T cell receptor beta chains presented below share a single source sample, sequenced in a study of blood T cell repertoires in COVID-19. Produced via immunoSEQ multiplex PCR; TCRdb's table is partial and in-frame only. The sample yields some 87,000 clones, around 92% seen once. The sequencing input was peripheral blood. The receptors here all came from a woman in her sixties with active COVID-19.

The chain combines TRBV25-1 with TRBJ1-6; D is perhaps TRBD1 (5 bases). The CDR3 has 15 residues. CDR1 and CDR2 from the germline V gene are MGHDK and SYGVNS. V gave up 2 bases and J gave up 7 bases, with 12 bases separating them. In DNA, the CDR3 is TGTGCCAGCAGTGAAGGGGGGGAGGTGAATTCACCCCTCCACTTT. Its protein is CASSEGGEVNSPLHF. Based on the CDR3 plus reference TRBV25-1 and TRBJ1-6, the full variable domain is EADIYQTPRYLVIGTGKKITLECSQTMGHDKMYWYQQDPGMELHLIHYSYGVNSTEKGDLSSESTVSRIRTEHFPLTLESARPSHTSQYLCASSEGGEVNSPLHFGNGTRLTVT.

The CDR3 coding sequence is TGTGCCAGCAGTGATGTAGGAGGGCCGGTGGAGACCCAGTACTTC. Amino acids: CASSDVGGPVETQYF. V usage is TRBV25-1 and J usage is TRBJ2-5; weak D call: TRBD2 (6 bases). The CDR3 is made up of 15 amino acids. V shed 3 bases and J shed 5 bases, with 16 bases lying between them. Looked up from germline, CDR1 is MGHDK and CDR2 is SYGVNS.

This clone was counted at least ten times. The chain joins TRBV20-1 to TRBJ1-2, with D perhaps TRBD1 (6 bases). Germline CDR1 reads DFQATT; CDR2 reads SNEGSKA (reference sequence). The CDR3 length is 11 residues. Trimming cost V 2 bases and J 8 bases, with 9 bases left between them. This chain's CDR3 is CSARQGLGYTF. CDR3 coding DNA: TGCAGTGCTAGACAGGGGCTGGGCTACACCTTC.